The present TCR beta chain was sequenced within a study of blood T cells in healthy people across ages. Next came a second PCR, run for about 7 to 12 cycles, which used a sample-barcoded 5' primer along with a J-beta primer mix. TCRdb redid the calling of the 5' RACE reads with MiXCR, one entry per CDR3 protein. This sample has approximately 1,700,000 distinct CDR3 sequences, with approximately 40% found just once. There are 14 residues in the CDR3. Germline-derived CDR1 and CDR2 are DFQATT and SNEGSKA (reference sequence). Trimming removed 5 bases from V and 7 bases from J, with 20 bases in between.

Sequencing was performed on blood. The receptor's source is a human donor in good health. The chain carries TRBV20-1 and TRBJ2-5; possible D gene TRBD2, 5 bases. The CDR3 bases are TGCAGTGCTGCCCAGGACCCGACCCGGGGGACCCAGTACTTC. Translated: CSAAQDPTRGTQYF.